This TCR beta chain appears in the sequencing data of a study of PD-L1 blockade in urothelial cancer (dated by TCRdb to 2015 to 2018). For the study in its entirety: Therapy was started in 2014 for all patients, and atezolizumab 1,200 mg was administered intravenously every 3 weeks. An exploratory multi-omic analysis was conducted of the somatic, immune and clinical correlates of response to PD-L1 blockade with atezolizumab in urothelial cancer. Patients had an ECOG performance status of 0 or 1 and had received between 0 and 3 prior chemotherapy regimens. Whole exome sequencing and RNA sequencing of pretreatment tumors were performed alongside TCR sequencing in the same patients. Blood samples were analyzed at two time points: 3 weeks after treatment start (second dose) and 6 weeks after treatment start. Pretreatment tumor samples, along with matched peripheral blood serially collected before and after atezolizumab treatment, were subjected to TCR sequencing. Progression-free survival longer than 6 months counted as durable clinical benefit, and TCR features were additionally tested against both progression-free and overall survival. Under 10 patients achieved durable clinical benefit and 20 did not. Blood samples yielded a median of around 150,000 T cells and around 80,000 unique TCRs, with median clonality 0.080. Pretreatment blood TCR-seq was available for about 28 patients, at least one posttreatment blood collection was obtained for 25 or so patients, and tumor TCR-seq was available for 25 or so patients. About 90% of the roughly 29 patients were identified as males with urothelial cancer of bladder origin, and a prior smoking history was reported by 18 of 29 patients. Paper-wide results and their limitations: A pretreatment peripheral blood TCR clonality below the median was linked to improved progression-free and overall survival. At 3 weeks after the start of treatment, tumor-associated TCR clones in peripheral blood had expanded more in patients with durable benefit (n of about 21, p = 0.022). Because of the small sample size (n ≈ 31) and the many exploratory analyses performed, the results are intended to be regarded as hypothesis-generating.

The cohort comprised fewer than 35 patients with locally advanced or metastatic urothelial carcinoma treated at Memorial Sloan Kettering on a trial protocol. Peripheral blood mononuclear cells were collected pretreatment and during treatment, at between 1 and 8 total time points per patient. The Qiagen DNeasy Blood extraction kit was used to purify genomic DNA from total PBMCs and tumor samples. Collected pretreatment and during treatment, PBMCs were isolated and stored as previously described. Synthetic TCR analog templates were spiked into each PCR so that absolute template abundance could be estimated from read counts. The immunoSEQ assay was used to amplify TCRbeta CDR3 regions from genomic DNA with bias-controlled V and J gene primers. Sequencing of rearranged TCRbeta segments was performed at approximately 20X coverage. The published analysis was carried out like this. Clustering was used to correct sequencing errors, and CDR3s were annotated against IMGT to assign V, D and J genes. Out-of-frame and stop-codon sequences were excluded, and only productive TCRbeta rearrangements were used in downstream analyses. Clonality was computed as one minus Shannon entropy normalized by the log of the number of unique productive sequences. Clones differing between time points or between blood and tumor were identified using Fisher's exact test with Benjamini-Hochberg correction, with an adjusted p below 0.01 applied as the threshold. In TCRdb, the immuneACCESS table is reduced to in-frame sequences with V and J assigned. These tables do not hold every clone; where another copy was compared, an unresolved V gene accounts for under half, and the others remain unexplained. V, J and clone size are taken as reported in that table, and D and trimming were inferred from the DNA itself. The sample data list 35,000 to 45,000 clones, and 90% of these were observed just once. The ten biggest clones cover around 8% of the sample.

A remark on this clone: The antigen this receptor binds is unknown. The record has no base qualities; no much larger clone is one base away.

The source is a man aged 70-80 years with urothelial cancer. The sequences come from PBMCs, collected around atezolizumab (anti-PD-L1) treatment.

The CDR3 reads as follows: CAISESRKDNYGYTF. Here is the DNA: TGTGCCATCAGTGAGTCGAGGAAAGACAACTATGGCTACACCTTC. The chain was built from TRBV10-3 and TRBJ1-2; the D gene is unclear. The CDR3, from cysteine to phenylalanine, totals 15 residues. Solely the CDR3 DNA is kept, with 45 bases framed from the first base. V loses 0 bases, J loses 2 bases, and the germline ends lie 10 bases apart. The germline V gene provides CDR1 ENHRY and CDR2 SYGVKD.